The clone carrying this TCR beta chain was picked up many times. Germline CDR1 is SQVTM and CDR2 is ANQGSEA. The length of the CDR3 is 13 residues. The V and J ends lost 7 bases and 3 bases, in that order; junction bases with no gene match: 4. Each CDR3 protein is one row after TCRdb ran MiXCR on the 5' RACE reads. Here the sample spans 210,000 or so distinct CDR3 sequences, under 30% being singletons. The data belong to a study of CD8 T cells in ankylosing spondylitis. The chain links TRBV29-1 to TRBJ2-2; 8 bases map to TRBD2. The sequence came from a male donor with ankylosing spondylitis or in good health (not recorded which). Sequencing was carried out using blood, either unsorted or a sorted T cell fraction (not recorded which). CDR3 sequence: CSASGRHTGELFF. In nucleotides, the CDR3 is TGCAGCGCGAGCGGGAGACACACCGGGGAGCTGTTTTTT.